This TCR beta chain stems from a study of blood T cells in healthy people across ages. Concerning this clonotype: Its antigen is as yet unknown.

CDR1 is SGHTA, CDR2 FQGNSA, per germline. The CDR3 contains 12 residues. The study's findings and limits: Age brought a roughly linear fall in TCR beta diversity measured per million T cells.

PCR was performed a second time for roughly 7 to 11 cycles using a sample-barcoded 5' primer and a J-beta primer mix. Via MiXCR, TCRdb re-called the 5' RACE reads, giving one row per CDR3 protein. There are around 1,000,000 distinct CDR3 sequences in the sample; approximately 25% occur only once, and approximately 0.79% lies in the top ten. The data also belong to a second study, concerning T cells of mothers and their children. Turning to that study: It was related mother-child pairs that showed slightly higher overlap than unrelated pairs, without reaching significance.

The chain is built from TRBV7-2 and TRBJ2-5; unclear D gene. The end of the DNA fits TRBJ2-7 better, so the J call may be wrong. The source of this sequence is a girl aged 2 to 9 in good health. Sequenced: blood. CDR3 loop: CASSWIEYEQYF. The CDR3 DNA is TGTGCCAGCAGCTGGATAGAGTACGAGCAGTACTTC.